These T cell receptor beta chains were read from a single sample in a study of T cells in narcolepsy. TCRdb's table, derived via immunoSEQ multiplex PCR, lists solely in-frame clones and lacks some. The sample holds tens of thousands of clones, 65% to 85% seen once. The sample was memory (CD45RA-) CD4+ T cells from blood. The receptors shown here come from a human donor in good health. The CDR3 runs from the conserved cysteine through the conserved F or W. The order of the fields is D gene, V gene, clone size, J gene, CDR3 protein, CDR3 DNA. D genes are given only for firm matches. Clone size is not always given. Where it is, it says once, few, many or a class for expanded clones.

d_gene: NA; v_gene: TRBV28; abundance: NA; j_gene: TRBJ1-6; CDR3aa: CASSLQGSPLHF; CDR3nt: TGTGCCAGCAGTTTGCAGGGGTCACCCCTCCACTTT
d_gene: NA; v_gene: TRBV7-3; abundance: NA; j_gene: TRBJ1-5; CDR3aa: CASSHTGPNQPQHF; CDR3nt: TGTGCCAGCAGCCACACAGGGCCCAATCAGCCCCAGCATTTT
d_gene: NA; v_gene: TRBV7-9; abundance: NA; j_gene: TRBJ2-1; CDR3aa: CASSFGGGGLFNEQFF; CDR3nt: TGTGCCAGCAGCTTCGGAGGTGGGGGGCTTTTCAATGAGCAGTTCTTC
d_gene: NA; v_gene: TRBV5-1; abundance: few; j_gene: TRBJ2-2; CDR3aa: CASSSGGTLTGELFF; CDR3nt: TGCGCCAGCAGCTCTGGGGGGACCCTCACCGGGGAGCTGTTTTTT
d_gene: NA; v_gene: TRBV7-9; abundance: NA; j_gene: TRBJ1-1; CDR3aa: CASSLLGGDTEAFF; CDR3nt: TGTGCCAGCAGCTTACTCGGGGGGGACACTGAAGCTTTCTTT
d_gene: NA; v_gene: TRBV6-6; abundance: medium-sized; j_gene: TRBJ1-2; CDR3aa: CASSTGNYGYTF; CDR3nt: TGTGCCAGCAGTACAGGGAACTATGGCTACACCTTC
d_gene: NA; v_gene: TRBV29-1; abundance: once; j_gene: TRBJ1-2; CDR3aa: CSVEGALASGYTF; CDR3nt: TGCAGCGTTGAGGGCGCTCTTGCGTCGGGCTACACCTTC
d_gene: NA; v_gene: TRBV5-5; abundance: NA; j_gene: TRBJ2-7; CDR3aa: CASSLTPNYLNPYEQYF; CDR3nt: TGTGCCAGCAGCTTGACACCTAACTACCTGAACCCCTACGAGCAGTACTTC
d_gene: TRBD1; v_gene: TRBV4-1; abundance: NA; j_gene: TRBJ2-7; CDR3aa: CASSGGQGAYEQYF; CDR3nt: TGCGCCAGCAGCGGGGGACAGGGGGCCTACGAGCAGTACTTC
d_gene: TRBD1; v_gene: TRBV5-4; abundance: few; j_gene: TRBJ2-3; CDR3aa: CASSSFDRGQTDTQYF; CDR3nt: TGTGCCAGCAGCTCCTTCGACAGGGGGCAAACAGATACGCAGTATTTT
d_gene: NA; v_gene: TRBV19; abundance: NA; j_gene: TRBJ2-5; CDR3aa: CASSIATPWETQYF; CDR3nt: TGTGCCAGTAGTATAGCGACCCCCTGGGAGACCCAGTACTTC
d_gene: NA; v_gene: TRBV7-8; abundance: NA; j_gene: TRBJ1-3; CDR3aa: CASSFGEPSGNTIYF; CDR3nt: TGTGCCAGCAGCTTCGGGGAACCCTCTGGAAACACCATATATTTT
d_gene: TRBD1; v_gene: TRBV4-3; abundance: NA; j_gene: TRBJ1-4; CDR3aa: CASSLTGTGNEKLFF; CDR3nt: TGCGCCAGCAGCCTTACCGGGACAGGGAATGAAAAACTGTTTTTT
d_gene: TRBD2; v_gene: TRBV4-1; abundance: few; j_gene: TRBJ2-1; CDR3aa: CASSQLRGAAGGNEQFF; CDR3nt: TGCGCCAGCAGCCAACTCCGCGGGGCAGCGGGAGGAAATGAGCAGTTCTTC
d_gene: TRBD2; v_gene: TRBV7-2; abundance: NA; j_gene: TRBJ2-1; CDR3aa: CASSLRTSGRRSYNEQFF; CDR3nt: TGTGCCAGCAGCCTACGGACTAGCGGGAGACGGTCCTACAATGAGCAGTTCTTC
d_gene: NA; v_gene: TRBV7-9; abundance: NA; j_gene: TRBJ2-7; CDR3aa: CASSSVGGSYEQYF; CDR3nt: TGTGCCAGCAGCTCCGTAGGGGGGTCCTACGAGCAGTACTTC
d_gene: TRBD2; v_gene: TRBV7-3; abundance: NA; j_gene: TRBJ2-7; CDR3aa: CASSPSGGPLYEQYF; CDR3nt: TGTGCCAGCAGCCCTAGCGGGGGGCCCCTCTACGAGCAGTACTTC
d_gene: TRBD1; v_gene: TRBV4-3; abundance: NA; j_gene: TRBJ1-4; CDR3aa: CASSHRQGTNEKLFF; CDR3nt: TGCGCCAGCAGCCATCGACAGGGCACTAATGAAAAACTGTTTTTT
d_gene: NA; v_gene: TRBV27; abundance: few; j_gene: TRBJ2-7; CDR3aa: CASSRLARDPYEQYF; CDR3nt: TGTGCCAGCAGTCGTTTAGCAAGGGACCCCTACGAGCAGTACTTC
d_gene: NA; v_gene: TRBV11-2; abundance: few; j_gene: TRBJ2-2; CDR3aa: CASSPLDGANRGGELFF; CDR3nt: TGTGCCAGCAGCCCGCTCGACGGGGCCAACAGAGGCGGGGAGCTGTTTTTT
d_gene: TRBD1; v_gene: TRBV27; abundance: NA; j_gene: TRBJ1-5; CDR3aa: CASSLLASGGKRQPQHF; CDR3nt: TGTGCCAGCAGTTTATTGGCCTCAGGGGGAAAACGACAGCCCCAGCATTTT
d_gene: TRBD2; v_gene: TRBV11-1; abundance: few; j_gene: TRBJ2-1; CDR3aa: CASSFPGGSEQFF; CDR3nt: TGTGCCAGCAGCTTCCCCGGGGGGAGTGAGCAGTTCTTC
d_gene: NA; v_gene: TRBV2; abundance: NA; j_gene: TRBJ2-7; CDR3aa: CASSEALGPYEQYF; CDR3nt: TGTGCCAGCAGTGAAGCCCTGGGACCCTACGAGCAGTACTTC
d_gene: TRBD2; v_gene: TRBV15; abundance: NA; j_gene: TRBJ2-2; CDR3aa: CATSRGTSGLSTGELFF; CDR3nt: TGTGCCACCAGCAGGGGGACTAGCGGGTTGAGCACCGGGGAGCTGTTTTTT
d_gene: NA; v_gene: TRBV2; abundance: NA; j_gene: TRBJ1-4; CDR3aa: CASSEAGSGFNEKLFF; CDR3nt: TGTGCCAGCAGTGAAGCAGGGTCAGGGTTCAATGAAAAACTGTTTTTT
d_gene: NA; v_gene: TRBV18; abundance: NA; j_gene: TRBJ1-2; CDR3aa: CASSPQGLLDRHGYTF; CDR3nt: TGTGCCAGCTCACCACAGGGACTCCTCGACCGCCATGGCTACACCTTC
d_gene: NA; v_gene: TRBV7-2; abundance: once; j_gene: TRBJ1-2; CDR3aa: CASSLAGATYYGYTF; CDR3nt: TGTGCCAGCAGCTTAGCGGGGGCAACTTACTATGGCTACACCTTC
d_gene: TRBD2; v_gene: TRBV11-2; abundance: NA; j_gene: TRBJ2-7; CDR3aa: CASSFGRLAGYLWDEQYF; CDR3nt: TGTGCCAGCAGCTTCGGCCGACTAGCGGGCTACCTGTGGGACGAGCAGTACTTC
d_gene: NA; v_gene: TRBV6-6; abundance: once; j_gene: TRBJ1-4; CDR3aa: CASSYVPTNEKLFF; CDR3nt: TGTGCCAGCAGTTACGTCCCAACTAATGAAAAACTGTTTTTT
d_gene: TRBD1; v_gene: TRBV7-8; abundance: NA; j_gene: TRBJ2-7; CDR3aa: CASSMTGDEQYF; CDR3nt: TGTGCCAGCAGCATGACAGGGGACGAGCAGTACTTC
d_gene: NA; v_gene: TRBV5-1; abundance: few; j_gene: TRBJ2-2; CDR3aa: CASSGISGSRSPTGELFF; CDR3nt: TGCGCCAGCAGCGGGATTTCAGGGTCGCGAAGTCCCACCGGGGAGCTGTTTTTT
d_gene: TRBD2; v_gene: TRBV6-1; abundance: NA; j_gene: TRBJ2-1; CDR3aa: CASSRAGGANEQFF; CDR3nt: TGTGCCAGCAGTCGAGCCGGGGGGGCCAATGAGCAGTTCTTC
d_gene: NA; v_gene: TRBV30; abundance: NA; j_gene: TRBJ1-6; CDR3aa: CAWSGGTGPHSPLHF; CDR3nt: TGTGCCTGGAGCGGGGGTACAGGGCCGCATTCACCCCTCCACTTT
d_gene: TRBD1; v_gene: TRBV2; abundance: NA; j_gene: TRBJ1-2; CDR3aa: CATQGQGNYGYTF; CDR3nt: TGTGCCACCCAAGGACAGGGCAACTATGGCTACACCTTC
d_gene: NA; v_gene: TRBV4-3; abundance: NA; j_gene: TRBJ1-2; CDR3aa: CASSQGGRDYGYTF; CDR3nt: TGCGCCAGCAGCCAAGGGGGCCGTGACTATGGCTACACCTTC